These T cell receptor beta chains were read from a single sample in a study of blood T cell repertoires in COVID-19. TCRdb's table, derived via immunoSEQ multiplex PCR, lists solely in-frame clones and lacks some. Seen here are a few hundred thousand clones, roughly nine tenths observed once, and the top ten hold approximately 5.3%. The sequenced sample was PBMCs or T cells enriched from blood (not recorded which). These TCRs come from a woman in her 30s who had recovered from COVID-19. CDR3s include the opening cysteine and the closing phenylalanine or tryptophan. A D gene is named only where the DNA matches it firmly. Clone size is stated in some rows and not others, as once, few, many or a class when expanded.

d_call	v_call	clone_size	j_call	cdr3_aa	cdr3_nt
.	TRBV19	.	TRBJ1-2	CASSMGRNNYGYTF	TGTGCCAGTAGTATGGGGCGGAATAACTATGGCTACACCTTC
TRBD2	TRBV4-3	few	TRBJ2-7	CASSRTLAGVTYEQYF	TGCGCCAGCAGCCGGACACTAGCGGGGGTAACCTACGAGCAGTACTTC
TRBD2	TRBV19	.	TRBJ2-1	CASSPSQWGGRNEQFF	TGTGCCAGTAGTCCGTCGCAGTGGGGGGGTCGGAATGAGCAGTTCTTC
.	TRBV19	.	TRBJ1-1	CASSTTALMNTEAFF	TGTGCCAGTAGTACGACAGCTTTAATGAACACTGAAGCTTTCTTT
TRBD1	TRBV28	.	TRBJ2-7	CATRDRNSYEQYF	TGTGCCACCCGGGACAGGAACTCCTACGAGCAGTACTTC
.	TRBV6-5	.	TRBJ1-2	CASKKQGPRNYGYTF	TGTGCCAGCAAGAAACAGGGCCCCCGTAACTATGGCTACACCTTC
TRBD1	TRBV2	.	TRBJ2-1	CASSLAGQGNNEQFF	TGTGCCAGCAGCTTAGCGGGACAGGGGAACAATGAGCAGTTCTTC
TRBD2	TRBV7-3	.	TRBJ2-3	CASSLAGAFTDTQYF	TGTGCCAGCAGCCTAGCGGGGGCCTTCACAGATACGCAGTATTTT
TRBD1	TRBV19	.	TRBJ1-1	CASSREDRGRNTEAFF	TGTGCCAGTAGTAGAGAGGACAGGGGGCGAAACACTGAAGCTTTCTTT
.	TRBV28	.	TRBJ2-5	CASSLAETQYF	TGTGCCAGCAGTTTAGCGGAGACCCAGTACTTC
.	TRBV4-1	.	TRBJ1-1	CASSQDLPGLNTEAFF	TGCGCCAGCAGCCAAGATCTACCAGGCCTGAACACTGAAGCTTTCTTT
.	TRBV6-1	.	TRBJ1-1	CASSEMRGTEAFF	TGTGCCAGCAGTGAAATGAGGGGGACTGAAGCTTTCTTT
.	TRBV4-3	once	TRBJ2-1	CASSQESRGYNEQFF	TGCGCCAGCAGCCAAGAGAGCAGGGGCTACAATGAGCAGTTCTTC
TRBD1	TRBV6-5	.	TRBJ2-7	CASSLSLRGFAYEQYF	TGTGCCAGCAGTTTGTCCCTCAGGGGGTTCGCCTACGAGCAGTACTTC
.	TRBV10-3	once	TRBJ2-1	CAISEAPWDKRNEQFF	TGTGCCATCAGTGAAGCCCCCTGGGACAAAAGGAATGAGCAGTTCTTC
TRBD2	TRBV12-3/TRBV12-4	.	TRBJ2-7	CASRGGLAGIYF	TGTGCCAGCAGGGGCGGACTAGCGGGGATATACTTC
.	TRBV27	.	TRBJ2-5	CASSRAGTAPQETQYF	TGTGCCAGCAGTAGGGCGGGGACAGCACCCCAAGAGACCCAGTACTTC
.	TRBV7-9	.	TRBJ2-1	CASSPPGQNYNEQFF	TGTGCCAGCAGCCCCCCGGGACAAAACTACAATGAGCAGTTCTTC
.	TRBV6-6	.	TRBJ1-2	CASSYRDMLFF	TGTGCCAGCAGTTACCGGGACATGCTCTTCTTC
TRBD1	TRBV30	.	TRBJ1-1	CAWRWTGSLNTEAFF	TGTGCCTGGAGATGGACAGGGTCCTTGAACACTGAAGCTTTCTTT
TRBD1	TRBV5-4	once	TRBJ2-2	CASSLSQGAAGELFF	TGTGCCAGCAGCTTATCACAGGGGGCGGCCGGGGAGCTGTTTTTT
TRBD2	TRBV7-3	.	TRBJ2-3	CASSLRGTSGGLFTDTQYF	TGTGCCAGCAGCTTAAGAGGGACTAGCGGGGGGCTCTTCACAGATACGCAGTATTTT
.	TRBV27	.	TRBJ1-6	CASSLLGSYNSPLHF	TGTGCCAGCAGTTTACTCGGGTCCTATAATTCACCCCTCCACTTT
.	TRBV30	.	TRBJ2-7	CAMESRGEQYF	TGTGCCATGGAAAGTAGGGGCGAGCAGTACTTC
.	TRBV4-1	.	TRBJ1-2	CASSWATFYTF	TGCGCCAGCAGCTGGGCCACTTTCTACACCTTC
TRBD1	TRBV4-1	.	TRBJ1-6	CASSEGAQGPSPLHF	TGCGCCAGCAGCGAGGGGGCCCAGGGGCCTTCACCCCTCCACTTT
.	TRBV27	.	TRBJ1-2	CASSTTLNYGYTF	TGTGCCAGCAGTACGACACTTAACTATGGCTACACCTTC
.	TRBV14	.	TRBJ1-2	CASSHGTLNYGYTF	TGTGCCAGCAGCCATGGGACTCTCAACTATGGCTACACCTTC
TRBD1	TRBV9	once	TRBJ1-5	CASSPAGQSNQPQHF	TGTGCCAGCAGCCCCGCGGGACAGAGCAATCAGCCCCAGCATTTT
TRBD2	TRBV6-5	.	TRBJ2-3	CASSYGGGGRTDTQYF	TGTGCCAGCAGTTACGGCGGGGGCGGGAGGACAGATACGCAGTATTTT
.	TRBV4-1	.	TRBJ2-7	CASSQLDLMSSYEQYF	TGCGCCAGCAGCCAACTCGACTTAATGAGCTCCTACGAGCAGTACTTC
.	TRBV7-9	few	TRBJ1-2	CASSLASINYGYTF	TGTGCCAGCAGCTTGGCCAGTATCAACTATGGCTACACCTTC
.	TRBV27	.	TRBJ1-5	CASSPQGRGQPQHF	TGTGCCAGCAGTCCACAGGGTAGAGGTCAGCCCCAGCATTTT
TRBD1	TRBV13	once	TRBJ1-2	CASNHRTGPPPGAPYTF	TGTGCCAGCAACCACCGGACAGGGCCTCCTCCTGGAGCCCCCTACACCTTC
.	TRBV4-2	.	TRBJ1-2	CASSQVGGLYYGYTF	TGTGCCAGCAGCCAAGTCGGGGGGCTTTACTATGGCTACACCTTC
.	TRBV19	.	TRBJ2-5	CASSVQGRQETQYF	TGTGCCAGTAGTGTCCAGGGGCGGCAAGAGACCCAGTACTTC
TRBD1	TRBV9	.	TRBJ1-5	CASSAGQGFGNQPQHF	TGTGCCAGCAGTGCCGGACAGGGATTTGGTAATCAGCCCCAGCATTTT
.	TRBV4-1	.	TRBJ2-6	CASSQEPARRGANVLTF	TGCGCCAGCAGCCAAGAGCCTGCTAGGCGCGGGGCCAACGTCCTGACTTTC
.	TRBV2	.	TRBJ1-1	CASSVRLGGDAEAFF	TGTGCCAGCAGTGTGCGTTTGGGGGGGGACGCTGAAGCTTTCTTT
.	TRBV30	.	TRBJ2-2	CAWSVLGGARTGELFF	TGTGCCTGGAGTGTGCTAGGAGGGGCTCGGACCGGGGAGCTGTTTTTT
TRBD2	TRBV4-2	.	TRBJ2-1	CASSQGIAGGYNEQFF	TGTGCCAGCAGCCAAGGAATAGCGGGGGGATACAATGAGCAGTTCTTC
.	TRBV3-1/TRBV3-2	.	TRBJ1-4	CASSHSDLTNEKLFF	TGTGCCAGCAGCCATAGCGATCTAACTAATGAAAAACTGTTTTTT
.	TRBV3-1/TRBV3-2	.	TRBJ2-6	CASSQIVTGSSGANVLTF	TGTGCCAGCAGCCAGATAGTAACAGGGAGCTCTGGGGCCAACGTCCTGACTTTC
TRBD2	TRBV11-1	.	TRBJ2-3	CANSGGDGTDTQYF	TGTGCCAACTCCGGGGGGGACGGCACAGATACGCAGTATTTT
.	TRBV5-1	.	TRBJ2-7	CASSQQTQGYEQYF	TGCGCCAGCAGCCAACAGACACAGGGATACGAGCAGTACTTC
.	TRBV19	.	TRBJ2-7	CASSIIRGRGEQYF	TGTGCCAGTAGTATTATCCGGGGCCGGGGGGAGCAGTACTTC